Following are 8 T cell receptor beta chains from one sample sequenced in a study of lymphopenia after photon versus proton radiotherapy. TCRdb keeps only in-frame clones here, not all; method: immunoSEQ multiplex PCR. The sample yields about 50,000 clones, around four fifths seen once. The source was peripheral blood, collected from a patient treated with photon-based radiotherapy. Every receptor here comes from a man aged 50 to 60 with gastric cancer.

The J gene is TRBJ2-7, the V gene TRBV21-1. TRBV21-1 has pseudogene status. There are 13 residues in the CDR3. The CDR3 region has the DNA TGTGCCAGGAGAACAAATGGATACTACGAGCAGTACTTC. Its translation: CARRTNGYYEQYF.

The rearrangement links TRBV29-1 to TRBJ2-6, with 7 bases identical to TRBD1. J lost 2 bases, V lost 4 bases, and 5 bases had no gene match. The CDR3 extends over 15 amino acids. CDR1 and CDR2 from the germline V gene are SQVTM and ANQGSEA. The CDR3 loop reads CSVVGGPAGANVLTF. Written as DNA, the CDR3 is TGCAGCGTTGTAGGGGGCCCAGCTGGGGCCAACGTCCTGACTTTC.

The chain combines TRBV28 with TRBJ2-3; 10 nucleotides line up with TRBD2. Germline V gene data show CDR1 as MDHEN and CDR2 as SYDVKM. With 2 bases clipped from V and 6 bases from J, the junction kept 11 bases outside the gene matches. CDR3 length: 17 residues. The CDR3 sequence is CASSLGQGPSGSDTQYF. Written as DNA, the CDR3 is TGTGCCAGCAGTTTAGGGCAGGGGCCTAGCGGGAGTGATACGCAGTATTTT.

The rearrangement joins TRBV7-9 to TRBJ2-7; 8 bases line up with TRBD1. CDR1 is SEHNR and CDR2 is FQNEAQ in the germline V gene (reference sequence). V trimming: 2 bases; J trimming: 7 bases; junction bases outside the gene matches: 4. The CDR3 has 13 residues. The CDR3 sequence: CASSLQGAGEQYF. The CDR3 DNA reads as TGTGCCAGCAGCTTACAGGGGGCGGGGGAGCAGTACTTC.

In its sample, this clone was seen a few times. The rearrangement joins TRBV9 to TRBJ1-1; 10 bases fit TRBD1. The CDR3 runs to 14 residues. Germline assignment: CDR1 SGDLS and CDR2 YYNGEE. V was clipped by 3 bases and J by 7 bases; unmatched bases: 6. This CDR3 is CASSARDRGYEAFF. The CDR3 region has the DNA TGTGCCAGCAGCGCCCGGGACAGGGGTTATGAAGCTTTCTTT.

The V and J genes are TRBV7-9 and TRBJ2-1, with D perhaps assigned TRBD1 or TRBD2 (5 bases each). Germline-derived CDR1 and CDR2 are SEHNR and FQNEAQ (reference sequence). This CDR3 spans 17 amino acids. The V and J ends lost 7 bases and 5 bases respectively, with 24 bases between them. The CDR3 is CASTLLGLGRGDNEQFF. The CDR3 coding sequence is TGTGCCAGCACCCTCTTAGGCCTGGGGCGAGGGGACAATGAGCAGTTCTTC.

The chain carries TRBV6-5 and TRBJ2-7, with D possibly being TRBD2 (6 bases). The CDR3 runs 13 residues. Trimming cost V 4 bases and J 4 bases, with 11 bases left between them. CDR1 MNHEY and CDR2 SVGAGI come from the germline V gene. CDR3 protein: CASSSRGEYEQYF. The DNA for the CDR3 is TGTGCCAGCAGTTCGCGCGGGGAGTACGAGCAGTACTTC.

V is TRBV6-5 and J is TRBJ1-2; 7 bases are shared with TRBD1. Germline V gene data show CDR1 as MNHEY and CDR2 as SVGAGI. The CDR3 spans 14 residues. V trimming: 8 bases; J trimming: 5 bases; junction bases outside the gene matches: 11. The CDR3, as DNA: TGTGCCAGCTCCAGTCGACAGGGAGGTTATGGCTACACCTTC. Translated: CASSSRQGGYGYTF.